Listed below are T cell receptor beta chains from one sample, sequenced in a study of cytomegalovirus exposure and HLA in healthy donors. The table came from immunoSEQ multiplex PCR; TCRdb's copy has only in-frame clones and leaves some out. The sample carries 110,000 to 150,000 clones, approximately 9% recorded once. What was sequenced was PBMCs. Receptors originate from a male donor in good health and CMV-seronegative. The CDR3 runs from the conserved cysteine through the conserved F or W. The order of the fields is clone size, J gene, V gene, D gene, CDR3 DNA, CDR3 protein. A D gene is named only where the DNA matches it firmly. Rows give clone size only sometimes, using once, few, many, or a class for an expanded clone.

NA | TRBJ1-1 | TRBV6-6 | NA | TGTGCCAGCAGTTACTTACAGAACACTGAAGCTTTCTTT | CASSYLQNTEAFF
NA | TRBJ2-1 | TRBV6-1 | TRBD1 | TGTGCCAGCAAGGGGACAGGGGGCGCCTACAATGAGCAGTTCTTC | CASKGTGGAYNEQFF
NA | TRBJ1-5 | TRBV7-9 | NA | TGTGCCAGCAGCACAGGACAGCCAAATCAGCCCCAGCATTTT | CASSTGQPNQPQHF
few | TRBJ2-5 | TRBV9 | NA | TGTGCCAGCAGCGTAGGCCTAGCCCTGAAAGAGACCCAGTACTTC | CASSVGLALKETQYF
NA | TRBJ2-5 | TRBV5-4 | NA | TGTGCCAGCAGCTTGGCCAATCGGGGAGAGACCCAGTACTTC | CASSLANRGETQYF
NA | TRBJ1-1 | TRBV7-9 | TRBD1 | TGTGCCAGCAGCTACACAGGGGACACTGAAGCTTTCTTT | CASSYTGDTEAFF
NA | TRBJ1-1 | TRBV5-4 | NA | TGTGCCAGCAGCCAGGCGGGCACTGAAGCTTTCTTT | CASSQAGTEAFF
NA | TRBJ2-5 | TRBV2 | NA | TGTGCCAGCAGTGATTCCAGATTATACTTC | CASSDSRLYF
few | TRBJ1-2 | TRBV4-3 | TRBD1 | TGCGCCAGCAGCCAAGCGCCGGGACAGGGGAACTATGGCTACACCTTC | CASSQAPGQGNYGYTF
NA | TRBJ2-7 | TRBV5-6 | TRBD2 | TGTGCCAGCAGCCGGGGGGGTCAGGGAGGTTTGGGCGAGCAGTACTTC | CASSRGGQGGLGEQYF
NA | TRBJ1-1 | TRBV11-1 | NA | TGTGCCAGCAGCTCACGGACAGTACCCACTGAAGCTTTCTTT | CASSSRTVPTEAFF
NA | TRBJ2-5 | TRBV11-1 | NA | TGTGCCAGGGGGCCGCCAAGGCCGTTAGGGACCCAGTACTTC | CARGPPRPLGTQYF
NA | TRBJ2-1 | TRBV7-2 | TRBD2 | TGTGCCAGCAGCCCAAGGTTCCCTGGACTAGACAATTGGGATGAGCAGTTCTTC | CASSPRFPGLDNWDEQFF
few | TRBJ2-1 | TRBV5-5 | TRBD2 | TGTGCCAGCAGCTTGGAGGGGACTAAATACAATGAGCAGTTCTTC | CASSLEGTKYNEQFF
few | TRBJ2-2 | TRBV10-3 | TRBD2 | TGTGCCACCTCTAGCGGGGGGGCCGACACCGGGGAGCTGTTTTTT | CATSSGGADTGELFF
NA | TRBJ1-1 | TRBV5-1 | NA | TGCGCCAGCAGCCCGAGGATGAACACTGAAGCTTTCTTT | CASSPRMNTEAFF
few | TRBJ2-1 | TRBV4-2 | TRBD2 | TGTGCCAGCAGCCAACTAGCGGGGGCAGAGCAGTTCTTC | CASSQLAGAEQFF
few | TRBJ2-2 | TRBV4-3 | TRBD2 | TGCGCCAGCAGCCAAGAGGCTAGCGGGAGGGATGACACCGGGGAGCTGTTTTTT | CASSQEASGRDDTGELFF
NA | TRBJ1-1 | TRBV2 | NA | TGTGCCAGCACCGAAGGGGTGAGCCACACTGAAGCTTTCTTT | CASTEGVSHTEAFF
few | TRBJ2-1 | TRBV5-6 | NA | TGTGCCAGCATATTTTTTTCCCTCTCCTACAATGAGCAGTTCTTC | CASIFFSLSYNEQFF
few | TRBJ2-7 | TRBV28 | TRBD2 | TGTGCCAGCAGTTTATGGGGGACACTAGCGGGGGGAAACTACGAGCAGTACTTC | CASSLWGTLAGGNYEQYF
few | TRBJ2-7 | TRBV29-1 | NA | TGCAGCGTTGACGGGCAGGGGACCTACGAGCAGTACTTC | CSVDGQGTYEQYF
once | TRBJ2-2 | TRBV10-3 | NA | TGTGCCATCAGTTATGCGGGGCCATACACCGGGGAGCTGTTTTTT | CAISYAGPYTGELFF
few | TRBJ1-5 | TRBV7-8 | TRBD1 | TGTGCCAGCAGCCCCGGGACAGGGATTCAGCCCCAGCATTTT | CASSPGTGIQPQHF
NA | TRBJ2-1 | TRBV28 | TRBD2 | TGTGCCAGCAGTTTACGGCGGCTAGCGGGAGTTCGCTACAATGAGCAGTTCTTC | CASSLRRLAGVRYNEQFF
few | TRBJ2-2 | TRBV28 | NA | TGTGCCAGCAGTTTAAGGGGGAACACCGGGGAGCTGTTTTTT | CASSLRGNTGELFF
NA | TRBJ2-3 | TRBV4-1 | NA | TGCGCCAGCAGCCAATTGGGGCTCCTTGAAGGGGATACGCAGTATTTT | CASSQLGLLEGDTQYF
NA | TRBJ1-1 | TRBV19 | TRBD1 | TGTGCCAGTAGTCCCGGGGACAGCTTAAACACTGAAGCTTTCTTT | CASSPGDSLNTEAFF
few | TRBJ2-2 | TRBV7-9 | TRBD1 | TGTGCCAGCAGCTTAAAGGGTACAGGGGGCAGAACCGGGGAGCTGTTTTTT | CASSLKGTGGRTGELFF
NA | TRBJ2-1 | TRBV5-4 | NA | TGTGCCAGCAGCTTGTGGCCAGGGGACAATGAGCAGTTCTTC | CASSLWPGDNEQFF
NA | TRBJ2-7 | TRBV27 | TRBD1 | TGTGCCAGCGGAACAGGACAGGCGATCTACGAGCAGTACTTC | CASGTGQAIYEQYF
NA | TRBJ2-1 | TRBV6-1 | TRBD1 | TGTGCCAGCAGTCAAAGACAGGGCGACCGGAATGAGCAGTTCTTC | CASSQRQGDRNEQFF
NA | TRBJ1-6 | TRBV5-4 | NA | TGTGCCAGCAGCGGGACCACATCGGCGGGGTCACCCCTCCACTTT | CASSGTTSAGSPLHF
NA | TRBJ2-7 | TRBV9 | TRBD2 | TGTGCCAGCAGCGTATCCAGCGGGAGGACCTACGAGCAGTACTTC | CASSVSSGRTYEQYF
NA | TRBJ1-2 | TRBV5-1 | TRBD1 | TGCGCCAGCAGCTGGGGACAGGGAGGCTATGGCTACACCTTC | CASSWGQGGYGYTF
NA | TRBJ2-1 | TRBV7-9 | NA | TGTGCCAGCACCCTGGGGGGGGCGGCGGTGTACAATGAGCAGTTCTTC | CASTLGGAAVYNEQFF
few | TRBJ2-2 | TRBV7-8 | NA | TGTGCCAGCAGCTTAAGCCGGACAGCCGGGGAGCTGTTTTTT | CASSLSRTAGELFF
few | TRBJ1-3 | TRBV6-5 | NA | TGTGCCAGCAGCCCGCCGGAGGGGCCTGGAAACACCATATATTTT | CASSPPEGPGNTIYF
NA | TRBJ1-5 | TRBV7-9 | TRBD1 | TGTGCCAGCAGCCAAGGACAGGGGCGTCCCCTATCAGACAATCAGCCCCAGCATTTT | CASSQGQGRPLSDNQPQHF
NA | TRBJ2-7 | TRBV4-3 | NA | TGCGCCAGCAGCCAAGGGGCGGGTTGGTCCTACGAGCAGTACTTC | CASSQGAGWSYEQYF
NA | TRBJ2-3 | TRBV7-2 | NA | TGTGCCAGCAGCTTAGCGAGTAGCCGCACAGATACGCAGTATTTT | CASSLASSRTDTQYF